A selection of T cell receptor beta chains follows, all from one sample in a study of blood T cell repertoires in COVID-19. Assay used: immunoSEQ multiplex PCR; TCRdb lists only in-frame clones, some missing. The repertoire holds 140,000 or so clones, 87% seen once, with approximately 40% in the top ten. Material: peripheral blood. These receptors originate from a man aged 45-60 years who had recovered from COVID-19. Both conserved end residues are part of each CDR3. The D gene is left open where the match is weak. Clone size is given for some rows only: seen once, a few or many times, or a class if the clone is expanded.

V	D	J	size	CDR3	DNA
TRBV2	-	TRBJ1-4	few	CASSVFGQGNEKLFF	TGTGCCAGCAGTGTATTCGGGCAGGGGAATGAAAAACTGTTTTTT
TRBV6-5	-	TRBJ1-6	-	CASSYGAGKNSPLHF	TGTGCCAGCAGTTACGGGGCAGGGAAGAATTCACCCCTCCACTTT
TRBV5-1	TRBD2	TRBJ2-1	-	CASSLSQGGSYNEQFF	TGCGCCAGCAGCTTGTCGCAGGGAGGGTCCTACAATGAGCAGTTCTTC
TRBV6-2/TRBV6-3	-	TRBJ2-7	-	CASSYLQGYEQYF	TGTGCCAGCAGTTACTTACAGGGCTACGAGCAGTACTTC
TRBV4-3	-	TRBJ1-3	-	CASSQDQVLEGNTIYF	TGCGCCAGCAGCCAAGATCAGGTACTAGAGGGAAACACCATATATTTT
TRBV7-9	-	TRBJ1-3	-	CASSLLYSGNTIYF	TGTGCCAGCAGCTTACTTTACTCTGGAAACACCATATATTTT
TRBV4-2	TRBD2	TRBJ2-1	once	CASSLRTSGGASSYNEQFF	TGTGCCAGCAGCCTACGGACTAGCGGGGGGGCCAGCTCCTACAATGAGCAGTTCTTC
TRBV14	-	TRBJ1-2	-	CASSQSRLYGYTF	TGTGCCAGCAGCCAATCCAGACTCTATGGCTACACCTTC
TRBV12-3/TRBV12-4	-	TRBJ1-6	-	CASSKHANSPLHF	TGTGCCAGCAGCAAACATGCTAATTCACCCCTCCACTTT
TRBV4-3	TRBD2	TRBJ2-3	-	CASSQRALAELTDTQYF	TGCGCCAGCAGCCAAAGGGCGCTAGCGGAGCTCACAGATACGCAGTATTTT
TRBV6-1	-	TRBJ2-7	once	CASSEAWGVSYEQYF	TGTGCCAGCAGTGAAGCTTGGGGGGTCTCCTACGAGCAGTACTTC
TRBV6-1	-	TRBJ2-3	-	CASSEYFLASQDTQYF	TGTGCCAGCAGTGAATATTTTCTAGCCTCCCAAGATACGCAGTATTTT
TRBV7-3	-	TRBJ2-5	-	CASSLHAGQQETQYF	TGTGCCAGCAGCTTACATGCGGGTCAACAAGAGACCCAGTACTTC
TRBV19	TRBD1	TRBJ1-5	-	CASSIGLGQGIQPQHF	TGTGCCAGTAGTATAGGGTTAGGACAGGGGATTCAGCCCCAGCATTTT
TRBV29-1	-	TRBJ2-1	-	CSVEGQSSYNEQFF	TGCAGCGTTGAAGGACAGAGCTCCTACAATGAGCAGTTCTTC
TRBV7-8	TRBD1	TRBJ1-5	-	CASSLGTGDPLQPQHF	TGTGCCAGCAGCTTAGGGACAGGGGACCCCCTCCAGCCCCAGCATTTT
TRBV9	TRBD2	TRBJ2-7	-	CASSPVGGGGGYEQYF	TGTGCCAGCAGCCCCGTAGGAGGCGGGGGGGGCTACGAGCAGTACTTC
TRBV7-2	-	TRBJ2-7	few	CASSPRGEASYEQYF	TGTGCCAGCAGCCCCAGGGGGGAAGCGTCCTACGAGCAGTACTTC
TRBV19	-	TRBJ2-1	-	CASSGANEQFF	TGTGCCAGTAGTGGGGCAAATGAGCAGTTCTTC
TRBV4-3	TRBD1	TRBJ2-2	-	CASGPGQGSGELFF	TGCGCCAGCGGCCCGGGACAGGGGTCCGGGGAGCTGTTTTTT
TRBV4-2	TRBD1	TRBJ1-4	few	CASSQDPQGPNEKLFF	TGTGCCAGCAGCCAAGATCCACAGGGGCCTAATGAAAAACTGTTTTTT
TRBV18	TRBD1	TRBJ2-7	-	CASSAGQGLSYEQYF	TGTGCCAGCTCCGCGGGACAGGGACTCTCCTACGAGCAGTACTTC
TRBV7-3	TRBD2	TRBJ2-1	-	CASSLVAGGIPNEQFF	TGTGCCAGCAGCTTAGTGGCGGGGGGAATTCCCAATGAGCAGTTCTTC
TRBV4-1	TRBD2	TRBJ2-2	-	CASSQDPTSPGELFF	TGCGCCAGCAGCCAAGATCCGACTAGCCCCGGGGAGCTGTTTTTT
TRBV4-3	TRBD1	TRBJ1-4	once	CASSQGGQVTATNEKLFF	TGCGCCAGCAGCCAAGGCGGACAGGTTACCGCAACTAATGAAAAACTGTTTTTT